This is a list of T cell receptor beta chains from one sample in a study of technical replicates of blood from several donors. Clones were sequenced by immunoSEQ multiplex PCR, and TCRdb holds only the in-frame ones, with some missing. This table holds 70,000 to 95,000 clones, 95% to 98% found once. The sequencing sample was made of T cells isolated from PBMCs. These receptors originate from a human donor in good health. CDR3s include the opening cysteine and the closing phenylalanine or tryptophan. A D gene is named only where the DNA matches it firmly. The size of a clone is reported for some rows only, either as once, few or many, or as a class for expanded clones.

clone size,J gene,V gene,D gene,CDR3 DNA,CDR3 protein
-,TRBJ2-5,TRBV5-6,-,TGTGCCAGCAGCCCTGCTAGGTGGGAGACCCAGTACTTC,CASSPARWETQYF
once,TRBJ2-7,TRBV9,-,TGTGCCAGCGCCCGAGGGTCCTTCCCCAACGAGCAGTACTTC,CASARGSFPNEQYF
-,TRBJ2-3,TRBV10-3,-,TGTGCCATCCGGGGGCTAGCGGTTAGCACAGATACGCAGTATTTT,CAIRGLAVSTDTQYF
-,TRBJ2-1,TRBV6-4,TRBD2,TGTGCCAGCTCCTGGACTAGCGCAACCTACAATGAGCAGTTCTTC,CASSWTSATYNEQFF
-,TRBJ2-3,TRBV4-2,TRBD2,TGTGCCAGCAGCCCGGTTATAATAGCGGGAGTAGATACGCAGTATTTT,CASSPVIIAGVDTQYF
-,TRBJ2-3,TRBV6-1,-,TGTGCCAGCAAGTCGTGGAGAGGGCCAGATACGCAGTATTTT,CASKSWRGPDTQYF
-,TRBJ2-4,TRBV9,TRBD2,TGTGCCAGCAGCGTCTTAGCTTCTAGCGGGATGGCCAAAAACATTCAGTACTTC,CASSVLASSGMAKNIQYF
-,TRBJ1-5,TRBV6-5,TRBD1,TGTGCCAGCAGTTACTCGACAGGGAGGAATCAGCCCCAGCATTTT,CASSYSTGRNQPQHF
-,TRBJ2-2,TRBV7-7,-,TGTGCTAGCAGCCGCGTAAAAGCAGGGAACACCGGGGAGCTGTTTTTT,CASSRVKAGNTGELFF
-,TRBJ2-3,TRBV27,-,TGTGCCAGCAGCCCTTTCCGTAGCACAGATACGCAGTATTTT,CASSPFRSTDTQYF
-,TRBJ2-7,TRBV19,TRBD1,TGTGCCAGTAAGGACAGGGGGGGTTCCTACGAGCAGTACTTC,CASKDRGGSYEQYF
-,TRBJ1-1,TRBV7-3,-,TGTGCCAGCAGCTTAAGGGGGCCTAGCACTGAAGCTTTCTTT,CASSLRGPSTEAFF
-,TRBJ2-7,TRBV10-3,-,TGTGCCATCAGTCAAGACAGAGCCTACGAGCAGTACTTC,CAISQDRAYEQYF
-,TRBJ1-3,TRBV7-2,-,TGTGCCAGCAGCTTCACAGGGAATGGAAACACCATATATTTT,CASSFTGNGNTIYF
-,TRBJ2-7,TRBV7-9,-,TGTGCCAGCAGCTTACCAGGGGCCGAGCAGTACTTC,CASSLPGAEQYF
-,TRBJ1-4,TRBV30,TRBD1,TGTGCCTGGAGCGCGCAGGGGGAGTGGGAAAAACTGTTTTTT,CAWSAQGEWEKLFF
-,TRBJ2-7,TRBV4-1,TRBD2,TGCGCCAGCAGACGACTCGGGAGGAGCTCCTACGAGCAGTACTTC,CASRRLGRSSYEQYF
once,TRBJ2-3,TRBV7-9,TRBD1,TGTGCCAGCTCCCCCCTTCCGGACAGGGGAACAGATACGCAGTATTTT,CASSPLPDRGTDTQYF
-,TRBJ2-4,TRBV5-1,TRBD1,TGCGCCAGCACCGAGGGGGACAGGGTTTCCAAAAACATTCAGTACTTC,CASTEGDRVSKNIQYF
-,TRBJ2-7,TRBV5-6,TRBD1,TGTGCCAGCAGCTTAGGGGACAGCTCCTACGAGCAGTACTTC,CASSLGDSSYEQYF
-,TRBJ1-1,TRBV29-1,-,TGCAGCGCAGCTACAGGGACAAACACTGAAGCTTTCTTT,CSAATGTNTEAFF
few,TRBJ1-5,TRBV28,-,TGTGCCAGCAGTCCGAGACTCGCGACCGGAAAAAATCAGCCCCAGCATTTT,CASSPRLATGKNQPQHF
-,TRBJ1-5,TRBV7-9,-,TGTGCCAGCAGCTTAGGGGGCTTTTCAGCCCAGCATTTT,CASSLGGFSAQHF
-,TRBJ1-2,TRBV28,-,TGTGCCAGCAGGGATGATTCACTAGCCCTCTATGGCTACACCTTC,CASRDDSLALYGYTF
-,TRBJ2-3,TRBV7-3,TRBD2,TGTGCCAGCAGCTTACACGGGAGGAACACAGATACGCAGTATTTT,CASSLHGRNTDTQYF
-,TRBJ2-7,TRBV19,-,TGTGCCAGTAGTATAATCGCGGGTAGCTCCTACGAGCAGTACTTC,CASSIIAGSSYEQYF